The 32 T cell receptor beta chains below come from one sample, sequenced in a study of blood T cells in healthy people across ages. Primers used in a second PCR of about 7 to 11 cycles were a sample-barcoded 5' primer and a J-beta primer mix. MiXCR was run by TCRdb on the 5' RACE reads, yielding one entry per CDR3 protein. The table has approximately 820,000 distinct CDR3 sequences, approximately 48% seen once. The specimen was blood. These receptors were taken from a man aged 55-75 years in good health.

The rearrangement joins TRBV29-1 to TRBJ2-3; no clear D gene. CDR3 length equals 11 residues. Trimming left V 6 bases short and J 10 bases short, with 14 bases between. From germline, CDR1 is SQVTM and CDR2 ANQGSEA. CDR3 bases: TGCAGCGTGGAGCCTAGGGATGCGCAGTATTTT. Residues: CSVEPRDAQYF.

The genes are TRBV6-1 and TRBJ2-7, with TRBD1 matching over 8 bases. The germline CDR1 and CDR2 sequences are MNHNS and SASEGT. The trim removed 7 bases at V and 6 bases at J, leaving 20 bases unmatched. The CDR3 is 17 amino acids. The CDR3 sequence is CASKTFGQGKPGGEQYF. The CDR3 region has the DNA TGTGCCAGCAAGACCTTCGGACAGGGTAAGCCCGGAGGCGAGCAGTACTTC.

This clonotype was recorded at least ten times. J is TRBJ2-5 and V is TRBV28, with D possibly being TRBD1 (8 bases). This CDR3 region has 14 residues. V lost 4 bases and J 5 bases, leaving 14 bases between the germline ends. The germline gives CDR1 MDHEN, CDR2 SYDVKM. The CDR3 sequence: CASSSTGGGETQYF. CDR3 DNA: TGTGCCAGCAGTTCTACAGGGGGGGGGGAGACCCAGTACTTC.

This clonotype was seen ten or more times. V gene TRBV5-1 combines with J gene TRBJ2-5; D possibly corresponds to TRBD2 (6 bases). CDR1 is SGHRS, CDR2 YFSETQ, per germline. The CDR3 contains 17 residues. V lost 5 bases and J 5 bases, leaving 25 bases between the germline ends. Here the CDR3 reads CASRRRVSTVLTETQYF. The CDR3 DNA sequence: TGCGCCAGCAGGCGGAGGGTTAGCACGGTGTTAACGGAGACCCAGTACTTC.

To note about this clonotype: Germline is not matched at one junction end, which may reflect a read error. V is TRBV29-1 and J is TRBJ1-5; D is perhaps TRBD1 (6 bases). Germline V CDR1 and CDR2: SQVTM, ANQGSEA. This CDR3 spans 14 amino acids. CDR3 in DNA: TGCAGCGCCCTAGGCAGGGGACCAAATCCGCCCCAGCATTTT. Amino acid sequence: CSALGRGPNPPQHF.

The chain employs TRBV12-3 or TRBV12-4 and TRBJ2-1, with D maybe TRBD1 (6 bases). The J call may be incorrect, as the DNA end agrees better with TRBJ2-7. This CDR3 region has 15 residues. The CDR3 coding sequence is TGTGCCAGCAGCTATACCCAACAGGGTGAAAATGAGCAGTACTTC. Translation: CASSYTQQGENEQYF.

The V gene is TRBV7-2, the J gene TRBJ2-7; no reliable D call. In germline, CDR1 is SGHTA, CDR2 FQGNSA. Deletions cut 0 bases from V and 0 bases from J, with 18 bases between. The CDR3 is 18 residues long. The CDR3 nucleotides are TGTGCCAGCAGCTTAGCAGGGATTGCACCTCCGTACTCCTACGAGCAGTACTTC. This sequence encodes CASSLAGIAPPYSYEQYF.

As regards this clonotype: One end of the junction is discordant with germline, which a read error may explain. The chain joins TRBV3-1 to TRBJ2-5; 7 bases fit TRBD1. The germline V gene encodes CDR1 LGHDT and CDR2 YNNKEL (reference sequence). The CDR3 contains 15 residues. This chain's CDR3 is CASSQEGTEIREQYF. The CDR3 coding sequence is TGTGCTAGCAGCCAAGAGGGGACAGAGATTAGAGAGCAGTACTTC.

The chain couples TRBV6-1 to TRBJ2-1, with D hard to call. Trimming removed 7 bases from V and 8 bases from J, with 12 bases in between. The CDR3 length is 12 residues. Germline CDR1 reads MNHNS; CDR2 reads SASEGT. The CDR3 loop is CASTPSGDEQFF. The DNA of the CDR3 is TGTGCCAGCACCCCCTCCGGCGATGAGCAGTTCTTC.

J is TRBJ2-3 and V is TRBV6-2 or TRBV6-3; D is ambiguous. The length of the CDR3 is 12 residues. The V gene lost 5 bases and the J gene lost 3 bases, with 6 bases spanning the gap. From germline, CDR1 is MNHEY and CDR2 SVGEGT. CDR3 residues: CASSGRTDTQYF. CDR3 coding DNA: TGTGCCAGCAGTGGAAGGACAGATACGCAGTATTTT.

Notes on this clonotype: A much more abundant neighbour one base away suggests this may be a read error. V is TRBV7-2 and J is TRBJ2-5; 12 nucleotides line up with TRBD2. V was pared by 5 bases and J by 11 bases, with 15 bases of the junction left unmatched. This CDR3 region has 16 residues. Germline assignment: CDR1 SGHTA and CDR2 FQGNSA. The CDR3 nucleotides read TGTGCCAGCAGCGAGGCTAGCGGGGGGGGTCGCAATGAGCAGTACTTC. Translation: CASSEASGGGRNEQYF.

Here the CDR3 DNA reads TGTGCCAGCAGCTTAGATTTAGCGGGGGGTGTTAATGAGCAGTTCTTC. This codes for CASSLDLAGGVNEQFF. The chain has TRBV11-3 and TRBJ2-1; TRBD2 aligns across 10 bases. From germline, CDR1 is SGHNT and CDR2 YENEEA. With V trimmed by 0 bases and J by 7 bases, 6 bases remained unmatched. CDR3 length equals 16 residues.

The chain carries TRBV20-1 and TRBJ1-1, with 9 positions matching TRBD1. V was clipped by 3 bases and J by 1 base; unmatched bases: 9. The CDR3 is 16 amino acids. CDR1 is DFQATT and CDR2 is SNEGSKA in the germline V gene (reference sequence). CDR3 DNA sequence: TGCAGTGCTAGCGGATACCGGGACAGGGAGAACACTGAAGCTTTCTTT. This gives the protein CSASGYRDRENTEAFF.

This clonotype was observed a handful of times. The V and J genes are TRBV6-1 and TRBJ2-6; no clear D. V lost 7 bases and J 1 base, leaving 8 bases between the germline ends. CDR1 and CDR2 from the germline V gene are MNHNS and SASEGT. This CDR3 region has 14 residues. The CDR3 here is CASTLRSGANVLTF. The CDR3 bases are TGTGCCAGCACTCTAAGGTCTGGGGCCAACGTCCTGACTTTC.

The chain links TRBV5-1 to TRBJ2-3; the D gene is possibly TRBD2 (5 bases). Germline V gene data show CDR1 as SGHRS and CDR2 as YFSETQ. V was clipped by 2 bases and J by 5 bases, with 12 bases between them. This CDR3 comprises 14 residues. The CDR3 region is CASSLAVGKDTQYF. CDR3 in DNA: TGCGCCAGCAGCTTAGCGGTCGGGAAAGATACGCAGTATTTT.

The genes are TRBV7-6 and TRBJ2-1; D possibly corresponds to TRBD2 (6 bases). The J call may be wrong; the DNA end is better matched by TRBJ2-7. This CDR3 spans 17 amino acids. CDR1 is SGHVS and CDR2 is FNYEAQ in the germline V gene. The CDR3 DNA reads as TGTGCCAGCAGCTTAGGGTCTGCGGGGAGCTCCTACAATGAGCAGTACTTC. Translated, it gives CASSLGSAGSSYNEQYF.

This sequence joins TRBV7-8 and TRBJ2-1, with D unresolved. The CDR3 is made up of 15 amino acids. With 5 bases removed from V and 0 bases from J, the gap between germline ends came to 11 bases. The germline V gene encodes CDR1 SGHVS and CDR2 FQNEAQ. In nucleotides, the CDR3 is TGTGCCAGCAGCATCAGAGAAAGCTCCTACAATGAGCAGTTCTTC. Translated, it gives CASSIRESSYNEQFF.

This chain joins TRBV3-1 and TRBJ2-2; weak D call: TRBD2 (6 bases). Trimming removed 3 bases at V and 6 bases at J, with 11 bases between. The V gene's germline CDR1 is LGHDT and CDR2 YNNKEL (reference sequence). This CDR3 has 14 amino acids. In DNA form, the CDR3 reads TGTGCCAGCAGCCAGAGGGGCGGGGCCGGGGAGCTGTTTTTT. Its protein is CASSQRGGAGELFF. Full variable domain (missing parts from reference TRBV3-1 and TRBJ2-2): DTAVSQTPKYLVTQMGNDKSIKCEQNLGHDTMYWYKQDSKKFLKIMFSYNNKELIINETVPNRFSPKSPDKAHLNLHINSLELGDSAVYFCASSQRGGAGELFFGEGSRLTVL.

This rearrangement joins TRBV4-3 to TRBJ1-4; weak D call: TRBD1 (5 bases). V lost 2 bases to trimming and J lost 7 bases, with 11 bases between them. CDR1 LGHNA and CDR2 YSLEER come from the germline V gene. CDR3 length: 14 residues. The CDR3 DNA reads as TGCGCCAGCAGCCAACAGGGTTTGAGTGAAAAACTGTTTTTT. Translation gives CASSQQGLSEKLFF.

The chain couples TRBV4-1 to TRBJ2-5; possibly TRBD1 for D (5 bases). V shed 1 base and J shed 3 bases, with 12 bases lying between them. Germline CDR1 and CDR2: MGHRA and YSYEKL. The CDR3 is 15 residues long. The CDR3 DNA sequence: TGCGCCAGCAGCCAAGTGGCGACAGCAAAAGAGACCCAGTACTTC. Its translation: CASSQVATAKETQYF.

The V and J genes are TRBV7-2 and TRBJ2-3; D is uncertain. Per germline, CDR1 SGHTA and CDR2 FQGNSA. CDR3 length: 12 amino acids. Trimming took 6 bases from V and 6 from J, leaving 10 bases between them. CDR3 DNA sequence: TGTGCCAGCAGATATACAAGGGATACGCAGTATTTT. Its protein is CASRYTRDTQYF.

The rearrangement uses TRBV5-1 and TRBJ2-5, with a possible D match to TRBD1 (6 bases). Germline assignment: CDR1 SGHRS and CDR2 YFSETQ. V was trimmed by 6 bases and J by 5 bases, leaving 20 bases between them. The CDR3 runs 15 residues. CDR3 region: CASNLITGSVETQYF. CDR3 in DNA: TGCGCCAGCAACCTCATCACAGGGTCGGTGGAGACCCAGTACTTC.

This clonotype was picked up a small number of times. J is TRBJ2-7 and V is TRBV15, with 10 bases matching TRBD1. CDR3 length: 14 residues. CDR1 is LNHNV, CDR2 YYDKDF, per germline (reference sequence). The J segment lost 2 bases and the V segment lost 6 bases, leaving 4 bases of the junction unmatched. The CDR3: CATSRTGGAYEQYF. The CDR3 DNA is TGTGCCACCAGTCGGACAGGGGGGGCCTACGAGCAGTACTTC.

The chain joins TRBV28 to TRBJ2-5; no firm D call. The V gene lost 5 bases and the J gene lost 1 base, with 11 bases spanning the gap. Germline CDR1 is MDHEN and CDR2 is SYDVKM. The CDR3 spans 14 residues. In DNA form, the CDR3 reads TGTGCCAGCAGTGTATACAAAACCCAAGAGACCCAGTACTTC. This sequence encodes CASSVYKTQETQYF. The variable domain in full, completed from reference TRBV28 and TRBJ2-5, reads DVKVTQSSRYLVKRTGEKVFLECVQDMDHENMFWYRQDPGLGLRLIYFSYDVKMKEKGDIPEGYSVSREKKERFSLILESASTNQTSMYLCASSVYKTQETQYFGPGTRLLVL.

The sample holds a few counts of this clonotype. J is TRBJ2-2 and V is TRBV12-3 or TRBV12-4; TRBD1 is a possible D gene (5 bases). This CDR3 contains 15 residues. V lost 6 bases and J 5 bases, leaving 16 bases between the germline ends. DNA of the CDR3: TGTGCCAGCAGCCTTCAACAGGATCAGACCGGGGAGCTGTTTTTT. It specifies CASSLQQDQTGELFF.

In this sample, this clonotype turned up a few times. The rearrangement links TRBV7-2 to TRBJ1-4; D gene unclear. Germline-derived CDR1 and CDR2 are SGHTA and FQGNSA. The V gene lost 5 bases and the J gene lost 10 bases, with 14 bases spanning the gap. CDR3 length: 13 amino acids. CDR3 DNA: TGTGCCAGCAGCGCGAATTCAGGAGGAAAACTGTTTTTT. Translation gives CASSANSGGKLFF.

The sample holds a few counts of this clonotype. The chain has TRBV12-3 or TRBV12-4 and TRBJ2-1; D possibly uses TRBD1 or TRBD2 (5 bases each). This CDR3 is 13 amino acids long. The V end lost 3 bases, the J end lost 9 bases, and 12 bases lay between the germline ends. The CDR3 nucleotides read TGTGCCAGCAGTTTTGGGGGTAGCAGTGAGCAGTTCTTC. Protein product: CASSFGGSSEQFF.

This chain's CDR3 is CAISRTGSSYEQYF. DNA for the CDR3: TGTGCCATCAGTAGGACAGGGAGCTCCTACGAGCAGTACTTC. The V and J genes are TRBV10-3 and TRBJ2-7; 8 nucleotides match TRBD1. V shed 5 bases and J 0 bases; nucleotides not matched to a gene: 3. CDR1 is ENHRY, CDR2 SYGVKD, per germline. The CDR3 has 14 residues.

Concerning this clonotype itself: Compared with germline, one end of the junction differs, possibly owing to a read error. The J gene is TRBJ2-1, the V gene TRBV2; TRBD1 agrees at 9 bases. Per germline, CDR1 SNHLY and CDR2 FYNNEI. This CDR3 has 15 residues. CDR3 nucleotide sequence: TGTGCCAGCAGTCCGGACAGGGGAGAATACAGTGAGCAGTTCTTC. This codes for CASSPDRGEYSEQFF.

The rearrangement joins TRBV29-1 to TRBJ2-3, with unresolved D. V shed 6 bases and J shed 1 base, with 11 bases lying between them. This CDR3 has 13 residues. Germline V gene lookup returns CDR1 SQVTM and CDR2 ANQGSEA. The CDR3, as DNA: TGCAGCGTGTCGCGGCCACGCACAGATACGCAGTATTTT. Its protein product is CSVSRPRTDTQYF.

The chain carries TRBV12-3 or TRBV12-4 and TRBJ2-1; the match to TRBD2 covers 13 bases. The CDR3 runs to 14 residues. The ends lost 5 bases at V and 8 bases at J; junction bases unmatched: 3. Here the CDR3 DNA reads TGTGCCAGCAGTGGACTAGCGGGAGAGGATGAGCAGTTCTTC. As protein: CASSGLAGEDEQFF.

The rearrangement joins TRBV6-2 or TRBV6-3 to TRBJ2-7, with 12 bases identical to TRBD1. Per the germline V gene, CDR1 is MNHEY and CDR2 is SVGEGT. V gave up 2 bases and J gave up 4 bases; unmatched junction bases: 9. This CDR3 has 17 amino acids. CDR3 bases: TGTGCCAGCAGTTACGCCCCGGGACAGGGGGCGAGGTACGAGCAGTACTTC. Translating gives CASSYAPGQGARYEQYF.